One sample yielded the 2 T cell receptor beta chains listed below, sequenced in a study of blood T cell repertoires in COVID-19. Repertoires were generated with immunoSEQ multiplex PCR, while TCRdb's copy carries only in-frame clones and drops some. The table includes about 72,000 clones, 90% detected once. Sequences were obtained from peripheral blood. The receptors come from a human donor in a cohort sampled during active COVID-19.

The CDR3 DNA is TGTGCCAGCGGACAGGGAGGGTGGGCCTCCTACGAGCAGTACTTC. Amino acids: CASGQGGWASYEQYF. The V and J genes are TRBV5-8 and TRBJ2-7; tentative D call: TRBD1 (8 bases). CDR3 length equals 15 residues. The germline V and J ends were trimmed by 7 bases and 0 bases, with 17 bases remaining between them. Looked up from germline, CDR1 is SGHTS and CDR2 is YDEGEE. Full variable domain (rest looked up from reference TRBV5-8 and TRBJ2-7): EAGVTQSPTHLIKTRGQQATLRCSPISGHTSVYWYQQALGLGLQFLLWYDEGEERNRGNFPPRFSGRQFPNYSSELNVNALELEDSALYLCASGQGGWASYEQYFGPGTRLTVT.

The DNA for the CDR3 is TGTGCCAGCTATCAGGGGTGGGAAAATCAGCCCCAGCATTTT. Its protein is CASYQGWENQPQHF. The rearrangement uses TRBV25-1 and TRBJ1-5, with a possible D match to TRBD1 (6 bases). V was clipped by 8 bases and J by 4 bases, with 15 bases between them. The CDR3 has 14 amino acids. CDR1 MGHDK and CDR2 SYGVNS come from the germline V gene.